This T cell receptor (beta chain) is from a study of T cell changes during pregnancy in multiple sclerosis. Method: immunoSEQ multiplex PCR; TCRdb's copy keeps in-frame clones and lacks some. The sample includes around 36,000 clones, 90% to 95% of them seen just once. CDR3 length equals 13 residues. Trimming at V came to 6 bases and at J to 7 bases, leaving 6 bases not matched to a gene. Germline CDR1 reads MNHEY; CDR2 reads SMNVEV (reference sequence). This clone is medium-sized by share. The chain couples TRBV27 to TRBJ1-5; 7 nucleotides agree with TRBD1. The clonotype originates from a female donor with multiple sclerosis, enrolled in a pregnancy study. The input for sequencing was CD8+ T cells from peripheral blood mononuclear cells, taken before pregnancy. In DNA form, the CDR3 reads TGTGCCAGCAGCCCAGGGGGTGGCCAGCCCCAGCATTTT. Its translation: CASSPGGGQPQHF.